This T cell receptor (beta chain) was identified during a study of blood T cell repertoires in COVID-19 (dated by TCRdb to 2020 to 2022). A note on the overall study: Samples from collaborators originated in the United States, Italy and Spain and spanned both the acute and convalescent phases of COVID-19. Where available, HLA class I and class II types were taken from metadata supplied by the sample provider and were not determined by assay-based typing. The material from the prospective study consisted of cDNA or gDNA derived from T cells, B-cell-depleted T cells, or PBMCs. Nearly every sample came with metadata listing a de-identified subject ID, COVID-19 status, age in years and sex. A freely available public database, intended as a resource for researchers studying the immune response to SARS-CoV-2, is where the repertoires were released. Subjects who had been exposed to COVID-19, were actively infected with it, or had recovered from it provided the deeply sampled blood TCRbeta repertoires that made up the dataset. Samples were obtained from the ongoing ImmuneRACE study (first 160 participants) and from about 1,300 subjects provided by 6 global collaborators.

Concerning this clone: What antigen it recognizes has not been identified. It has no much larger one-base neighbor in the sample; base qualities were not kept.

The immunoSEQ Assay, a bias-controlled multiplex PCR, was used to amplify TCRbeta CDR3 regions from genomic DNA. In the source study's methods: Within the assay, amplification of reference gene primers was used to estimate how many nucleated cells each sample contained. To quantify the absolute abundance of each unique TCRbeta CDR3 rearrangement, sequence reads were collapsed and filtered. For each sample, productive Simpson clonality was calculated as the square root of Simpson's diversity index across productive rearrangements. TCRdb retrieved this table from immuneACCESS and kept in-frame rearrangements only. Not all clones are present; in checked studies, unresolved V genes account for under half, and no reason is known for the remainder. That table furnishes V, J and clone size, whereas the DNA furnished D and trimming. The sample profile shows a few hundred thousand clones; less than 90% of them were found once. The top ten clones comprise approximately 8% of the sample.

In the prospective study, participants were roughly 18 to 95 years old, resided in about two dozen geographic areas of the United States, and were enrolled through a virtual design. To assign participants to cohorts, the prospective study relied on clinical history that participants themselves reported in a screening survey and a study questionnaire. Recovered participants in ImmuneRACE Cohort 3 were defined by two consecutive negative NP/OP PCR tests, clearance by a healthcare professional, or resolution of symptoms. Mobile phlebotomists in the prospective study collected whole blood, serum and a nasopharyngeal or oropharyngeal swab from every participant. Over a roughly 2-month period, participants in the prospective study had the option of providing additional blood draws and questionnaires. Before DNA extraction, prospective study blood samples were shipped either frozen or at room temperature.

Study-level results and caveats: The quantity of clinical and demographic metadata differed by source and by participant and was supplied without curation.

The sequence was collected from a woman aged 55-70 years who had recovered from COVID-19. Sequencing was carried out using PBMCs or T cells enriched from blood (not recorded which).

CDR3 loop: CASSFWGPSYNEQFF. The sequenced DNA is TGTGCCAGCAGCTTTTGGGGGCCCTCCTACAATGAGCAGTTCTTC. Recombination connected TRBV7-8 to TRBJ2-1, with TRBD1 as a weak D call on 6 bases. From a lookup of the germline V gene, CDR1 and CDR2 are SGHVS and FQNEAQ. Between the V and J ends, shortened by 3 bases and 0 bases respectively, the junction contains 9 bases. The CDR3 measures 15 amino acids from cysteine to phenylalanine. Only CDR3 DNA is held: 45 bases, read in frame from base 1.